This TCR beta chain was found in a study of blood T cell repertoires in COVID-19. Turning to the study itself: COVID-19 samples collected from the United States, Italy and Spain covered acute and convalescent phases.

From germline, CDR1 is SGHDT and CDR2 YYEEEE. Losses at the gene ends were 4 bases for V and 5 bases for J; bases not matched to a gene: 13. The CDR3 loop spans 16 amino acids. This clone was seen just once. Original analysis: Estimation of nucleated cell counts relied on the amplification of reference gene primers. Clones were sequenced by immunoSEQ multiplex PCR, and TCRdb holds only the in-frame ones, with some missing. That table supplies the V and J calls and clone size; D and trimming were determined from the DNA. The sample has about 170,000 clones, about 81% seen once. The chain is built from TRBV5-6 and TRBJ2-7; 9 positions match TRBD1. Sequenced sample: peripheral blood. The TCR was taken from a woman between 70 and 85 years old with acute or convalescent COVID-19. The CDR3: CASSIHRGTGLNEQYF. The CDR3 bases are TGTGCCAGCAGCATCCATCGGGGGACAGGGCTCAACGAGCAGTACTTC.